The subject of this entry is one T cell receptor (beta chain). Original data processing: How many nucleated cells were present was estimated from reference gene primer amplification. Sequencing used immunoSEQ multiplex PCR; TCRdb keeps in-frame clones, though not all of them. D and trimming were read from the DNA, whereas the V and J calls and clone size are those reported in that table. Of hundreds of thousands of clones in the sample, nearly 90% are singletons; the top ten hold roughly 2%. The data are from a study of blood T cell repertoires in COVID-19. V lost 5 bases and J lost 3, with 13 bases in between. The germline V gene has CDR1 SGHAT and CDR2 FQNNGV. The CDR3 totals 14 residues.

Specimen: PBMCs or T cells enriched from blood (not recorded which). The receptor comes from a woman aged 18-29 years with acute COVID-19. The chain uses TRBV11-2 and TRBJ1-1; D ambiguous. The CDR3 loop reads CASSATITDTEAFF. In DNA, the CDR3 is TGTGCCAGCAGCGCGACTATCACGGACACTGAAGCTTTCTTT.